This T cell receptor (beta chain) was observed in a study of CD8 T cells in Susac syndrome (dated by TCRdb to between 2017 and 2020). About the investigation overall: The study used repertoire sequencing to test whether antigen drove CD8+ T cell activation and differentiation in Susac syndrome. The clonality of the CD8+ T cell repertoire was compared across approximately twelve healthy donors, 14 Susac syndrome patients and under 17 multiple sclerosis patients.

High-throughput TCR beta sequencing profiled peripheral blood CD8+ and CD4+ T cells from healthy donors, Susac syndrome patients and multiple sclerosis patients. Multiple sclerosis controls were treatment-naive patients with stable or active relapsing-remitting disease fulfilling revised McDonald criteria. Bulk CD8+ and CD4+ T cells were purified by magnetic negative isolation, while CD8+ TEMRA cells were enriched using FACS. Blood was collected in EDTA tubes and processed within 24 hours, with PBMCs isolated through density gradient centrifugation. PBMCs intended for TCR sequencing were cryopreserved in liquid nitrogen and were subsequently thawed in a 37 degrees C water bath. A purity of at least 90% was achieved for sorted or isolated CD4+, CD8+ and CD8+ TEMRA cells. RNA was extracted using the RNeasy kit, and roughly 0.5 to 1 ug of the RNA was reverse transcribed with random hexamers. The immunoSEQ multiplex PCR assay, covering 54 Vbeta and 13 Jbeta segments, was used to amplify TCR beta CDR3 regions. PCR amplification bias was corrected by using a synthetic template baseline for primer optimization and computational correction. Per the source publication's procedure: Reads were annotated to V, D and J genes according to IMGT and were analyzed with immunoSEQ Analyzer, with only productive sequences retained. Clonality was computed as one minus Shannon entropy normalized by log2 of the number of productive unique sequences. For each patient and control, public and private clones were evaluated among the 100 most prevalent clones. Clones were defined as Susac-specific when absent from the healthy and MS cohorts, from about a thousand published viral clones and from other ImmuneACCESS disease sequences. Clones were called with MiXCR by TCRdb after fastp trimmed the public reads at Q25, and only in-frame beta chains were retained. Every CDR3 protein is listed once, alongside the most common genes and DNA of its rows. TCRdb's processing, not the authors' own work, is the source of the V and J calls. The sample table records about 300,000 distinct CDR3 sequences; approximately 85% of these occur just once. Roughly 0.21% of the sample rests with the top ten.

This clonotype was observed a handful of times. Its antigen is currently not known. The record has no base qualities; no much larger clone is one base away. From its cysteine to its phenylalanine, the CDR3 spans 14 amino acids. The sequence is cut down to CDR3 DNA, 42 bases in frame from base 1. Germline trimming amounts to 3 bases on V and 7 bases on J, with 0 as the count of junction bases outside the gene matches. Reading the germline V gene gives CDR1 MDHEN and CDR2 SYDVKM. Broader findings and caveats from the paper: The study acknowledged that relatively few individuals were included in the TCR sequencing and HLA analysis.

The rearrangement combines TRBV28 with TRBJ2-1, with 13 middle bases fitting TRBD2. This TCR was recovered from a human donor with multiple sclerosis. Material: CD8+ T cells from PBMCs. For the CDR3, the sequence is CASSLTSGRNEQFF. The nucleotide sequence reads as follows: TGTGCCAGCAGTTTGACTAGCGGGAGGAATGAGCAGTTCTTC.